Each of the 23 T cell receptor beta chains below was sequenced from the same sample in a study of shared clonotypes between healthy human individuals. The method was immunoSEQ multiplex PCR; TCRdb's version includes in-frame clones alone and lacks a portion of them. The sample lists about a million clones; 70% to 80% were seen once. What was sequenced was memory CD4+ T cells from PBMCs. The subset is: CD45RA-negative fraction. The source is a young man in good health. Some clones in this sample may be carry-over from other donors' samples.

Only one count was recorded for this clone. This rearrangement joins TRBV27 to TRBJ1-5, with D unclear. The CDR3 length is 12 residues. Germline values: CDR1 MNHEY, CDR2 SMNVEV (reference sequence). The V end lost 3 bases, the J end lost 3 bases, and 3 bases lay between the germline ends. The CDR3 DNA reads as TGTGCCAGCAGTTTCACCAATCAGCCCCAGCATTTT. This gives the protein CASSFTNQPQHF.

The J gene is TRBJ2-1, the V gene TRBV4-1, with 10 bases aligning to TRBD2. CDR1 MGHRA and CDR2 YSYEKL come from the germline V gene. This CDR3 contains 18 residues. The V gene end was trimmed by 1 base and the J gene end by 9 bases; junction bases not matched to a gene: 15. The CDR3 coding sequence is TGCGCCAGCAGCCAAGTCCCCCCGGAACTAGCGGGATGGGGTGAGCAGTTCTTC. Amino acids: CASSQVPPELAGWGEQFF.

The CDR3 DNA is TGTGCCAGCAGCTTAGAGGATGAGACCCAGTACTTC. Translation gives CASSLEDETQYF. This chain links TRBV11-3 with TRBJ2-5; D remains unclear. The germline V and J ends were trimmed by 0 bases and 5 bases, with 4 bases remaining between them. CDR1 is SGHNT and CDR2 is YENEEA in the germline V gene. This CDR3 has 12 amino acids.

The J gene is TRBJ1-4, the V gene TRBV14; no firm D call. Trimming removed 4 bases at V and 4 bases at J, with 7 bases between. Germline V gives CDR1 SGHDN, CDR2 FVKESK. The CDR3 loop spans 13 amino acids. CDR3 coding DNA: TGTGCCAGCAGCCCGCGGCTTAATGAAAAACTGTTTTTT. Protein product: CASSPRLNEKLFF.

This chain joins TRBV5-6 and TRBJ1-6; D is unresolved. This CDR3 has 15 amino acids. V lost 4 bases to trimming and J lost 3 bases, with 11 bases between them. The germline CDR1 and CDR2 sequences are SGHDT and YYEEEE. Written as DNA, the CDR3 is TGTGCCAGCAGCCCGGGTGGCCACTATAATTCACCCCTCCACTTT. Translated: CASSPGGHYNSPLHF. The full variable domain, its missing parts supplied by reference TRBV5-6 and TRBJ1-6, is DAGVTQSPTHLIKTRGQQVTLRCSPKSGHDTVSWYQQALGQGPQFIFQYYEEEERQRGNFPDRFSGHQFPNYSSELNVNALLLGDSALYLCASSPGGHYNSPLHFGNGTRLTVT.

The chain uses TRBV19 and TRBJ1-3; 9 nucleotides agree with TRBD1. V gave up 7 bases and J gave up 1 base; unmatched junction bases: 14. CDR3 length: 18 amino acids. Germline CDR1 reads LNHDA; CDR2 reads SQIVND (reference sequence). CDR3 in amino acids: CASTERWSGTGSGNTIYF. The CDR3 DNA follows: TGTGCCAGTACCGAAAGATGGTCCGGGACAGGGTCTGGAAACACCATATATTTT.

The V gene is TRBV7-6, the J gene TRBJ2-7; possibly TRBD1 or TRBD2 for D (5 bases each). This CDR3 is 14 amino acids long. V lost 5 bases, J lost 5 bases, and 16 bases lay in between. Germline assignment: CDR1 SGHVS and CDR2 FNYEAQ. The CDR3: CASSRGSLGDEQYF. Written as DNA, the CDR3 is TGTGCCAGCAGCCGCGGGTCCCTGGGGGACGAGCAGTACTTC.

The genes are TRBV7-3 and TRBJ1-1; TRBD1 matches at 7 bases. Germline V gene data show CDR1 as SGHTA and CDR2 as FQGTGA. V gave up 4 bases and J gave up 3 bases; unmatched junction bases: 8. This CDR3 has 15 amino acids. The CDR3 nucleotides read TGTGCCAGCAGCTCATCCAGGGGGGTCTACACTGAAGCTTTCTTT. It codes for CASSSSRGVYTEAFF. The variable domain in full, completed from reference TRBV7-3 and TRBJ1-1, reads GAGVSQTPSNKVTEKGKYVELRCDPISGHTALYWYRQSLGQGPEFLIYFQGTGAADDSGLPNDRFFAVRPEGSVSTLKIQRTERGDSAVYLCASSSSRGVYTEAFFGQGTRLTVV.

V is TRBV6-1 and J is TRBJ1-4; a weak D match, TRBD1 (6 bases). Germline values: CDR1 MNHNS, CDR2 SASEGT. The CDR3 extends over 12 amino acids. Trimming cost V 7 bases and J 10 bases, with 13 bases left between them. CDR3 region: CASTGTRGKLFF. CDR3 bases: TGTGCCAGCACCGGAACCAGGGGAAAACTGTTTTTT.

This chain uses TRBV14 with TRBJ2-7; D is perhaps TRBD1 (6 bases). CDR1 and CDR2 from the germline V gene are SGHDN and FVKESK. The V and J ends lost 1 base and 0 bases respectively, with 7 bases between them. CDR3 length equals 14 residues. The CDR3 sequence is CASSQGGPSYEQYF. The CDR3 region has the DNA TGTGCCAGCAGCCAAGGGGGGCCCTCCTACGAGCAGTACTTC.

V and J are TRBV7-2 and TRBJ1-1; D call uncertain. Trimming left V 3 bases short and J 1 base short, with 12 bases between. This CDR3 spans 15 amino acids. Germline V gene data show CDR1 as SGHTA and CDR2 as FQGNSA. CDR3 in DNA: TGTGCCAGCAGCTTCGGCAGGATGGGGAACACTGAAGCTTTCTTT. This codes for CASSFGRMGNTEAFF. The whole variable domain, filled in from reference TRBV7-2 and TRBJ1-1, reads GAGVSQSPSNKVTEKGKDVELRCDPISGHTALYWYRQSLGQGLEFLIYFQGNSAPDKSGLPSDRFSAERTGGSVSTLTIQRTQQEDSAVYLCASSFGRMGNTEAFFGQGTRLTVV.

The chain couples TRBV4-3 to TRBJ2-5; the D is unclear. Germline CDR1 reads LGHNA; CDR2 reads YSLEER. The ends were cut back, 0 bases at V and 4 bases at J, with 9 bases in the middle. The CDR3 runs to 14 residues. CDR3 in amino acids: CASSQDVKRETQYF. The CDR3 nucleotides read TGCGCCAGCAGCCAAGATGTAAAGAGAGAGACCCAGTACTTC.

The chain recombines TRBV13 with TRBJ2-6; 11 nucleotides agree with TRBD1. CDR1 and CDR2 from the germline V gene are PRHDT and FYEKMQ (reference sequence). The CDR3 contains 18 residues. The J segment lost 4 bases and the V segment lost 2 bases, leaving 7 bases of the junction unmatched. In nucleotides, the CDR3 is TGTGCCAGCAGCTTATGGACAGGGGGCGCGGCCGGGGCCAACGTCCTGACTTTC. This codes for CASSLWTGGAAGANVLTF.

With respect to this clone: This may be a read error: a much more frequent sequence differs by one nucleotide. V gene TRBV28 combines with J gene TRBJ1-1; D gene unclear. The CDR3 loop spans 14 amino acids. Germline V gene data show CDR1 as MDHEN and CDR2 as SYDVKM. Trimming took off 1 base at V and 1 base at J, with 7 bases between the two ends. The CDR3: CASSLLRANTEAFF. In DNA form, the CDR3 reads TGTGCCAGCAGTTTATTAAGGGCGAACACTGAAGCTTTCTTT. The complete variable domain, with remaining parts taken from reference TRBV28 and TRBJ1-1, reads DVKVTQSSRYLVKRTGEKVFLECVQDMDHENMFWYRQDPGLGLRLIYFSYDVKMKEKGDIPEGYSVSREKKERFSLILESASTNQTSMYLCASSLLRANTEAFFGQGTRLTVV.

This clone was seen at least ten times. The CDR3 DNA reads as TGCAGCGTTGGCCTCCCGGGAGAGACCCAGTACTTC. The encoded protein is CSVGLPGETQYF. The V call is TRBV29-1, the J call TRBJ2-5; no firm D call. The CDR3 sequence is 12 residues long. The V gene's germline CDR1 is SQVTM and CDR2 ANQGSEA. The ends were cut back, 4 bases at V and 4 bases at J, with 10 bases in the middle.

The rearrangement joins TRBV30 to TRBJ2-5; perhaps D is TRBD1 or TRBD2 (5 bases each). The CDR3 is made up of 13 amino acids. V was trimmed by 6 bases and J by 4 bases, leaving 15 bases between them. CDR1 GTSNPN and CDR2 SVGIG come from the germline V gene (reference sequence). CDR3 amino acids: CACRRGGGETQYF. As DNA, the CDR3 is TGTGCCTGCCGAAGGGGCGGAGGAGAGACCCAGTACTTC.

V gene TRBV9 combines with J gene TRBJ2-5, with 8 bases matching TRBD2. The CDR3 consists of 14 residues. The V gene's germline CDR1 is SGDLS and CDR2 YYNGEE. The J segment lost 3 bases and the V segment lost 4 bases, leaving 5 bases of the junction unmatched. In DNA form, the CDR3 reads TGTGCCAGCAGCTTGTCGGGGGGGAAAGAGACCCAGTACTTC. Translation: CASSLSGGKETQYF.

The V call is TRBV7-9, the J call TRBJ1-4; TRBD1 agrees at 8 bases. V dropped 1 base and J dropped 6; count of bases not matched to a gene: 1. Germline CDR1 reads SEHNR; CDR2 reads FQNEAQ (reference sequence). The CDR3 is made up of 14 amino acids. The CDR3: CASSLGTGHEKLFF. As DNA, the CDR3 is TGTGCCAGCAGCTTAGGGACAGGGCATGAAAAACTGTTTTTT. Looking up the rest from reference TRBV7-9 and TRBJ1-4 gives the full variable domain: DTGVSQNPRHKITKRGQNVTFRCDPISEHNRLYWYRQTLGQGPEFLTYFQNEAQLEKSRLLSDRFSAERPKGSFSTLEIQRTEQGDSAMYLCASSLGTGHEKLFFGSGTQLSVL.

The gene calls are TRBV18 and TRBJ1-5; 8 bases match TRBD1. Germline V gene data show CDR1 as KGHSH and CDR2 as LQKENI. Germline trimming cut 2 bases from V and 5 bases from J; bases unmatched to any gene: 14. The CDR3 consists of 18 residues. CDR3 loop: CASSPGVGWTGNHQPQHF. The CDR3 DNA reads TGTGCCAGCTCACCAGGAGTAGGTTGGACAGGGAATCATCAGCCCCAGCATTTT.

The chain recombines TRBV19 with TRBJ1-1, with D possibly matching TRBD1 (6 bases). Trimming removed 0 bases at V and 8 bases at J, with 16 bases between. The CDR3 is 15 residues long. Germline loops: CDR1 LNHDA, CDR2 SQIVND (reference sequence). Here the CDR3 DNA reads TGTGCCAGTAGTATAGAGCCCTCGGGGGGGACAGAAGCTTTCTTT. Protein: CASSIEPSGGTEAFF.

This clone appeared a few times. The V call is TRBV28, the J call TRBJ1-3; 8 bases match TRBD1. V lost 11 bases and J lost 0; bases outside the gene matches: 6. CDR3 length: 14 amino acids. Germline CDR1 reads MDHEN; CDR2 reads SYDVKM. The CDR3 nucleotides are TGTGCCGTAATGGACAGGGACTCTGGAAACACCATATATTTT. Translated: CAVMDRDSGNTIYF.

The count of this clone is one. The rearrangement uses TRBV11-2 and TRBJ2-7; 13 bases align to TRBD2. The V segment lost 5 bases and the J segment 13 bases; nucleotides outside the gene matches: 14. The germline V gene has CDR1 SGHAT and CDR2 FQNNGV. The CDR3 runs to 15 residues. The CDR3 region has the DNA TGTGCCAGCAGCCGAGAGCCGGGACTAGCGGGGTCGGTTTACTTC. Its protein product is CASSREPGLAGSVYF.

The chain combines TRBV28 with TRBJ2-7; 7 bases align to TRBD1. Germline V lookup: CDR1 MDHEN, CDR2 SYDVKM. V was clipped by 6 bases and J by 1 base; unmatched bases: 9. This CDR3 region has 15 residues. The CDR3 loop is CASRQGPGQSYEQYF. The CDR3, as DNA: TGTGCCAGCAGACAGGGCCCGGGACAGTCCTACGAGCAGTACTTC.